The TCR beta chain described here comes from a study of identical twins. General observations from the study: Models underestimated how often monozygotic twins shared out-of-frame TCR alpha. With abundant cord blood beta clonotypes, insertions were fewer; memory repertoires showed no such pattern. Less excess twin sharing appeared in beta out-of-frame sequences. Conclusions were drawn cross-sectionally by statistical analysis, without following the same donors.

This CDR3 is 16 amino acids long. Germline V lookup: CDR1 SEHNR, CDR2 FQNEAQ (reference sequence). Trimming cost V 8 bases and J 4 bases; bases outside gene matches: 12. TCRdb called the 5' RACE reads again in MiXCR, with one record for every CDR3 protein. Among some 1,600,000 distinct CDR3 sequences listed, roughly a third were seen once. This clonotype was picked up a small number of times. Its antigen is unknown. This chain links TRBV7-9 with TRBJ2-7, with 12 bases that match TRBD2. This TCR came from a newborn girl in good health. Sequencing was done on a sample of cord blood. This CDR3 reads CASRSSWTSGDYEQYF. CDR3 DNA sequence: TGTGCCAGCCGATCATCGTGGACTAGCGGGGATTACGAGCAGTACTTC.